The present TCR beta chain was sequenced within a study of Ad26.COV2.S vaccination and SARS-CoV-2 variants. TCRdb's table, derived via immunoSEQ multiplex PCR, lists solely in-frame clones and lacks some. The profile shows about 440,000 clones, around 91% of them singletons. Germline V lookup: CDR1 SEHNR, CDR2 FQNEAQ (reference sequence). V was pared by 4 bases and J by 1 base, with 9 bases of the junction left unmatched. The CDR3 is 16 residues long. This clone was detected only once. Antigen specificity is unknown. Study-wide results and limits: Greater spike-specific TCR breadth was seen in vaccine recipients than in placebo recipients.

Stated treatment: roughly 19 received Ad26.COV2.S at low or high dose, single or two shots; five or six received placebo; per-sample allocation not given. After the first vaccine or placebo injection, samples were drawn on day 63. An Ad26 vector carrying the Wuhan-strain SARS-CoV-2 spike served as the vaccine. The material sequenced was peripheral blood, taken in a trial of Ad26.COV2.S vaccine versus placebo. This rearrangement joins TRBV7-9 to TRBJ1-1; 7 bases line up with TRBD1. The sequence was obtained from a person aged 18 to 59 who received the Ad26.COV2.S COVID-19 vaccine or a placebo. Here the CDR3 reads CASSSPGGGRNTEAFF. The CDR3 bases are TGTGCCAGCAGCTCTCCGGGAGGGGGCCGGAACACTGAAGCTTTCTTT. Looking up the rest from reference TRBV7-9 and TRBJ1-1 gives the full variable domain: DTGVSQNPRHKITKRGQNVTFRCDPISEHNRLYWYRQTLGQGPEFLTYFQNEAQLEKSRLLSDRFSAERPKGSFSTLEIQRTEQGDSAMYLCASSSPGGGRNTEAFFGQGTRLTVV.